These 26 T cell receptor beta chains were sequenced from one sample in a study of blood T cell repertoires in COVID-19. Using immunoSEQ multiplex PCR, the repertoire was profiled, and TCRdb retains in-frame clones only, with some absent. The sample has approximately 200,000 clones, roughly four fifths seen once. Sequenced material: peripheral blood. These receptors originate from a woman between 45 and 60 years old with acute or convalescent COVID-19.

The genes are TRBV28 and TRBJ2-7; TRBD1 is a possible D gene (6 bases). CDR1 is MDHEN and CDR2 is SYDVKM in the germline V gene. Trimming stripped 6 bases from V and 7 bases from J, with 22 bases between. The CDR3 extends over 15 amino acids. In DNA form, the CDR3 reads TGTGCCAGCAGATTGGATACCATCCCTACAGGGGAGCAGTACTTC. Its translation is CASRLDTIPTGEQYF.

V usage is TRBV28 and J usage is TRBJ1-4, with a possible D match to TRBD1 (6 bases). CDR3 size: 12 residues. V lost 2 bases to trimming and J lost 16 bases, with 14 bases between them. Per germline, CDR1 MDHEN and CDR2 SYDVKM. This chain's CDR3 is CASSLQSGGPFF. CDR3 sequence (DNA): TGTGCCAGCAGTTTACAGTCGGGGGGCCCGTTTTTT.

This clone is a singleton in its sample. This chain joins TRBV3-1 (or the pseudogene TRBV3-2) and TRBJ2-7; TRBD2 aligns across 10 bases. The CDR3 runs 16 residues. CDR1 is LGHDT, CDR2 YNNKEL, per germline (reference sequence). J lost 4 bases, V lost 6 bases, and 12 bases had no gene match. CDR3 in amino acids: CASSPLKRGGRYEQYF. In nucleotides, the CDR3 is TGTGCCAGCAGTCCTTTAAAGCGGGGGGGCCGGTACGAGCAGTACTTC.

V usage is TRBV28 and J usage is TRBJ1-6, with no clear D. The CDR3 extends over 14 amino acids. Looked up from germline, CDR1 is MDHEN and CDR2 is SYDVKM. Trimming took off 5 bases at V and 9 bases at J, with 14 bases between the two ends. This CDR3 reads CASSRRDGGSPLHF. The CDR3 bases are TGTGCCAGCAGTAGGAGAGACGGAGGTTCACCCCTCCACTTT.

The chain is built from TRBV28 and TRBJ1-2, with a possible D match to TRBD1 (6 bases). Germline lookup yields CDR1 MDHEN and CDR2 SYDVKM. Trimming cost V 6 bases and J 2 bases, with 16 bases left between them. The CDR3 totals 15 residues. The CDR3 is CASSLGQPGNYGYTF. As DNA, the CDR3 is TGTGCCAGCAGCCTAGGACAGCCGGGGAACTATGGCTACACCTTC.

The V gene is TRBV28, the J gene TRBJ2-3, with D unresolved. Trimming removed 1 base at V and 5 bases at J, with 10 bases between. Looked up from germline, CDR1 is MDHEN and CDR2 is SYDVKM. CDR3 length equals 14 residues. The CDR3 nucleotides read TGTGCCAGCAGTTTATTAGGAGCGAAAGATACGCAGTATTTT. Translation: CASSLLGAKDTQYF. Full variable domain (rest looked up from reference TRBV28 and TRBJ2-3): DVKVTQSSRYLVKRTGEKVFLECVQDMDHENMFWYRQDPGLGLRLIYFSYDVKMKEKGDIPEGYSVSREKKERFSLILESASTNQTSMYLCASSLLGAKDTQYFGPGTRLTVL.

This chain's CDR3 is CATSDYAGSGTDTQYF. The CDR3, as DNA: TGTGCCACCAGTGATTACGCGGGGTCGGGAACAGATACGCAGTATTTT. This chain links TRBV24-1 with TRBJ2-3, with a tentative D call TRBD2 (6 bases). Deletions cut 2 bases from V and 3 bases from J, with 14 bases between. Looked up from germline, CDR1 is KGHDR and CDR2 is SFDVKD. The CDR3 is 16 amino acids.

V is TRBV10-2 and J is TRBJ2-1; TRBD2 agrees at 11 bases. The V and J ends lost 3 bases and 4 bases, in that order; junction bases with no gene match: 8. Germline assignment: CDR1 WSHSY and CDR2 SAAADI. The CDR3 extends over 17 amino acids. DNA for the CDR3: TGCGCCAGCAGTGACCCCCCGACTAGCGGGGATTACAATGAGCAGTTCTTC. Residues: CASSDPPTSGDYNEQFF.

The chain employs TRBV13 and TRBJ2-7; 7 bases are a match to TRBD2. CDR3 length equals 15 residues. The ends lost 5 bases at V and 2 bases at J; junction bases unmatched: 9. CDR1 is PRHDT, CDR2 FYEKMQ, per germline (reference sequence). The CDR3 sequence: CASSLPSSGAYEQYF. CDR3 coding DNA: TGTGCCAGCAGCCTCCCGTCTAGCGGAGCCTACGAGCAGTACTTC.

The chain employs TRBV30 and TRBJ2-7; no definite D call. This CDR3 has 11 amino acids. The germline V gene encodes CDR1 GTSNPN and CDR2 SVGIG (reference sequence). Trimming pared 0 bases from V and 3 bases from J, leaving 3 bases between. In DNA form, the CDR3 reads TGTGCCTGGAGTGTTAACTACGAGCAGTACTTC. Protein sequence: CAWSVNYEQYF. Combining the CDR3 with reference TRBV30 and TRBJ2-7 gives the whole variable domain SQTIHQWPATLVQPVGSPLSLECTVEGTSNPNLYWYRQAAGRGLQLLFYSVGIGQISSEVPQNLSASRPQDRQFILSSKKLLLSDSGFYLCAWSVNYEQYFGPGTRLTVT.

This CDR3 is CATSDLGTGRETQYF. The DNA of the CDR3 is TGTGCCACCAGTGATTTGGGGACAGGGAGAGAGACCCAGTACTTC. The chain carries TRBV24-1 and TRBJ2-5; TRBD1 matches at 9 bases. The CDR3 runs 15 residues. Per the germline V gene, CDR1 is KGHDR and CDR2 is SFDVKD. Trimming removed 0 bases from V and 4 bases from J; junction bases left unmatched: 2.

V usage is TRBV14 and J usage is TRBJ2-3, with D perhaps matching TRBD1 (6 bases). The CDR3 totals 14 residues. With 1 base removed from V and 3 bases from J, the gap between germline ends came to 8 bases. The germline gives CDR1 SGHDN, CDR2 FVKESK. The CDR3 DNA sequence: TGTGCCAGCAGCCAAGGGGGGCTTACAGATACGCAGTATTTT. Translated: CASSQGGLTDTQYF.

The chain combines TRBV19 with TRBJ2-7, with 9 bases matching TRBD1. CDR1 is LNHDA, CDR2 SQIVND, per germline (reference sequence). This CDR3 comprises 14 residues. Trimming removed 3 bases from V and 6 bases from J; junction bases left unmatched: 6. Here the CDR3 DNA reads TGTGCCAGTAGTATGGTGGGACAGGGCGGCGAGCAGTACTTC. It translates to CASSMVGQGGEQYF.

The V gene is TRBV29-1, the J gene TRBJ1-2, with TRBD1 identical over 8 bases. Germline V lookup: CDR1 SQVTM, CDR2 ANQGSEA. The CDR3 is 11 residues long. Trimming at V came to 6 bases and at J to 6 bases, leaving 3 bases not matched to a gene. Written as DNA, the CDR3 is TGCAGCGTCGGACAGGGACATGGCTACACCTTC. Amino acid sequence: CSVGQGHGYTF.

This clone was detected a few times. The chain has TRBV3-1 (or the pseudogene TRBV3-2) and TRBJ2-7; a possible D gene is TRBD1 (5 bases). This CDR3 spans 13 amino acids. The V end lost 0 bases, the J end lost 5 bases, and 8 bases lay between the germline ends. Germline loops: CDR1 LGHDT, CDR2 YNNKEL (reference sequence). The CDR3 DNA sequence: TGTGCCAGCAGCCAAGATAAGGGGAACGAGCAGTACTTC. Its translation is CASSQDKGNEQYF.

The V and J genes are TRBV2 and TRBJ1-6; D is perhaps TRBD1 (6 bases). Trimming shortened V by 6 bases and J by 13 bases, and 16 bases separated the two germline ends. The CDR3 loop spans 13 amino acids. Germline V CDR1 and CDR2: SNHLY, FYNNEI. The CDR3 DNA reads TGTGCCAGCAGCGTGCTACAGGGTGGGCCCCTCCACTTT. Translation: CASSVLQGGPLHF.

The J gene is TRBJ2-5, the V gene TRBV7-8, with unresolved D. Trimming cost V 2 bases and J 1 base, with 8 bases left between them. The length of the CDR3 is 14 residues. Germline CDR1 is SGHVS and CDR2 is FQNEAQ. CDR3 amino acids: CASSLTETQETQYF. CDR3 sequence (DNA): TGTGCCAGCAGCTTAACGGAGACCCAAGAGACCCAGTACTTC.

The chain couples TRBV19 to TRBJ1-2, with 8 bases that match TRBD1. The CDR3 is 14 amino acids. Per the germline V gene, CDR1 is LNHDA and CDR2 is SQIVND (reference sequence). V was clipped by 6 bases and J by 4 bases; unmatched bases: 7. CDR3 DNA: TGTGCCAGTAGCGAAGACAGGGGAAGCTATGGCTACACCTTC. Translation gives CASSEDRGSYGYTF.

The chain carries TRBV4-2 and TRBJ1-5; 10 bases align to TRBD1. The germline V gene encodes CDR1 LGHNA and CDR2 YNFKEQ. There are 15 residues in the CDR3. V was clipped by 1 base and J by 6 bases; unmatched bases: 3. CDR3 in amino acids: CASSQAGTGVQPQHF. The CDR3 region has the DNA TGTGCCAGCAGCCAAGCCGGGACAGGGGTTCAGCCCCAGCATTTT.

V gene TRBV5-8 combines with J gene TRBJ1-5, with D maybe TRBD1 (5 bases). Deletions cut 3 bases from V and 3 bases from J, with 10 bases between. CDR1 is SGHTS and CDR2 is YDEGEE in the germline V gene. The CDR3 spans 14 residues. The CDR3 DNA follows: TGTGCCAGCAGCTGGGGCAGGAACAATCAGCCCCAGCATTTT. Its translation is CASSWGRNNQPQHF.

The V gene is TRBV12-3 or TRBV12-4, the J gene TRBJ1-6; D not resolved. The CDR3 loop spans 13 amino acids. Deletions cut 3 bases from V and 9 bases from J, with 9 bases between. CDR3 residues: CASSFYVSSPLHF. CDR3 nucleotide sequence: TGTGCCAGCAGTTTCTATGTTAGTTCACCCCTCCACTTT.

This sequence joins TRBV2 and TRBJ1-2; D unclear. In germline, CDR1 is SNHLY, CDR2 FYNNEI. The germline V and J ends were trimmed by 3 bases and 5 bases, with 13 bases remaining between them. This CDR3 has 14 amino acids. Here the CDR3 reads CASSDSVSRYGYTF. Written as DNA, the CDR3 is TGTGCCAGCAGTGATTCGGTATCGCGGTATGGCTACACCTTC.

The rearrangement links TRBV7-2 to TRBJ2-7, with TRBD2 as a possible D gene (6 bases). Germline V gene data show CDR1 as SGHTA and CDR2 as FQGNSA. This CDR3 contains 15 residues. Trimming removed 5 bases at V and 2 bases at J, with 16 bases between. Here the CDR3 reads CASSLTGTSAYEQYF. The CDR3 DNA reads as TGTGCCAGCAGCCTTACCGGGACTTCAGCCTACGAGCAGTACTTC.

This clone was seen only a few times. At the DNA level, this CDR3 is encoded by other sequences in the same sample as well. This sequence joins TRBV12-5 and TRBJ1-1; D gene ambiguous. The CDR3 has 14 residues. V lost 1 base and J lost 0, with 6 bases in between. Germline values: CDR1 LGHNT, CDR2 FRNRAP. The CDR3 reads CASGLDTLNTEAFF. The CDR3 bases are TGTGCTAGTGGTTTGGATACACTGAACACTGAAGCTTTCTTT.

J is TRBJ2-4 and V is TRBV4-1, with 7 bases identical to TRBD1. Germline V gene data show CDR1 as MGHRA and CDR2 as YSYEKL. V was pared by 6 bases and J by 5 bases, with 10 bases of the junction left unmatched. The CDR3 is 15 amino acids. The CDR3 is CASSRVAQGENIQYF. Here the CDR3 DNA reads TGCGCCAGCAGTAGGGTTGCCCAGGGGGAAAACATTCAGTACTTC.

V is TRBV28 and J is TRBJ1-2; tentatively, D is TRBD1 (6 bases). V dropped 2 bases and J dropped 8 bases, with 15 bases sitting between them. CDR3 length: 14 residues. CDR1 is MDHEN, CDR2 SYDVKM, per germline. The CDR3 bases are TGTGCCAGCAGTTTAGGGCAGGGGTTGGGAGGCTACACCTTC. It specifies CASSLGQGLGGYTF.